This T cell receptor beta chain was recovered during a study of T cell responses to AZD1222 COVID-19 vaccine. Overall study results and limits: Spike was spanned by vaccine-associated CD4 TCRs, which were dominant at 160-218 and 743-854.

Looked up from germline, CDR1 is KGHDR and CDR2 is SFDVKD. The CDR3 consists of 15 residues. The V end lost 3 bases, the J end lost 0 bases, and 10 bases lay between the germline ends. This table comes from immunoSEQ multiplex PCR, and its TCRdb copy is limited to in-frame clones, with some not included. The sample holds over 100,000 clones; nearly 90% are singletons and the top ten take roughly 13%. Concerning this clone: The antigen is unknown.

V is TRBV24-1 and J is TRBJ1-2, with D perhaps TRBD1 (5 bases). This receptor was identified in an adult in good health. The material was peripheral blood, obtained on day 0 of MenACWY control vaccination. DNA of the CDR3: TGTGCCACCAGTGATGGGACCGCGGCTAACTATGGCTACACCTTC. Its protein is CATSDGTAANYGYTF.